These T cell receptor beta chains were read from a single sample in a study of blood T cells in healthy people across ages. TCRdb recomputed calls from the 5' RACE reads with MiXCR, one row per CDR3 protein. The sample holds roughly 1.6 million distinct CDR3 sequences, roughly 32% seen once. Sequencing was done on a sample of blood. These receptor sequences come from a woman aged 25-40 years in good health. CDR3s include the opening cysteine and the closing phenylalanine or tryptophan. The D gene is left open where the match is weak. Only part of the rows carry a size: once, few, many, or a class if the clone is expanded.

-	TRBJ2-7	TRBV5-1	-	TGCGCCAGCAGTCTAGGGGACCGAATGGGCGAGCAGTACTTC	CASSLGDRMGEQYF
-	TRBJ1-1	TRBV7-2	few	TGTGCCAGCAGTTTAGGTGGACTCAGGAACACTGAAGCTTTCTTT	CASSLGGLRNTEAFF
-	TRBJ1-1	TRBV2	-	TGTGCCAGCAGTGATTCGTACCCTGGGGAAGCTTTCTTT	CASSDSYPGEAFF
TRBD2	TRBJ2-1	TRBV7-2	few	TGTGCCAGCAGCCTACCGCGGTCGGGACTAGCTTATGAGCAGTTCTTC	CASSLPRSGLAYEQFF
TRBD1	TRBJ2-2	TRBV20-1	-	TGCAGTGCTAGAGATCCCGGACAGGGGCACGGGGCCGGGGAGCTGTTTTTT	CSARDPGQGHGAGELFF
-	TRBJ2-2	TRBV4-1	-	TGCGCCAGCAGCCAAGACAGGAACACCGGGGAGCTGTTTTTT	CASSQDRNTGELFF
TRBD1	TRBJ2-2	TRBV5-1	-	TGCGCCAGCAGCTTGTCCGGGACAGAGAACACCGGGGAGCTGTTTTTT	CASSLSGTENTGELFF
TRBD1	TRBJ2-7	TRBV29-1	many	TGCAGCGTTGAAGGGACAGGGGCTTGGGACGAGCAGTACTTC	CSVEGTGAWDEQYF
-	TRBJ1-1	TRBV12-3/TRBV12-4	-	TGTGCCAGCAGCCTGTACAGCACGGGTGAAGCTTTCTTT	CASSLYSTGEAFF
-	TRBJ2-7	TRBV4-1	once	TGCGCCAGCAGCCAAGAGAAGGGCCGCTCCTACGAGCAGTACTTC	CASSQEKGRSYEQYF
-	TRBJ1-5	TRBV5-8	-	TGTGCCAGCAGCTTGGAAAGGGTCCGGAACCACAATCAGCCCCAGCATTTT	CASSLERVRNHNQPQHF
TRBD1	TRBJ2-6	TRBV20-1	few	TGCAGTGCTGACAGGGGGTCTGGGGCCAACGTCCTGACTTTC	CSADRGSGANVLTF
-	TRBJ1-1	TRBV11-1	-	TGTGCCAGCAGTCAGGGTCGGGCGAACACTGAAGCTTTCTTT	CASSQGRANTEAFF
TRBD2	TRBJ2-1	TRBV20-1	few	TGCAGTGCCCAAGCGGGGGTGTACAATGAGCAGTTCTTC	CSAQAGVYNEQFF
TRBD1	TRBJ2-1	TRBV5-1	few	TGCGCCAGCAGCCAAGTCCCGGGACAGGGTTACTCCTACAATGAGCAGTTCTTC	CASSQVPGQGYSYNEQFF
TRBD1	TRBJ2-1	TRBV4-1	few	TGCGCCAGCAGCCAAGCCGGGACAGGGGGCTGGAATGAGCAGTTCTTC	CASSQAGTGGWNEQFF
-	TRBJ1-4	TRBV29-1	-	TGCAACGTTGTTGGGGGATCTTCTGAAAAACTGTTTTTT	CNVVGGSSEKLFF
-	TRBJ1-1	TRBV7-2	-	TGTGCCAGCAGCTTTACAGGGAATATGAACACTGAAGCTTTCTTT	CASSFTGNMNTEAFF
-	TRBJ2-7	TRBV20-1	few	TGCAGTTTCGGGACTGAATACGAGCAGTACTTC	CSFGTEYEQYF
-	TRBJ1-5	TRBV6-5	-	TGTGCCAGCTCCTCCCACGACGGGGGAAGCAATCAGCCCCAGCATTTT	CASSSHDGGSNQPQHF
-	TRBJ1-1	TRBV20-1	-	TGCAGTGCTAGAGATCCGATAAATGAAGCTTTCTTT	CSARDPINEAFF
-	TRBJ2-2	TRBV4-1	-	TGCGCCAGCAGCCAAGGTGTGGGATTAACCGGGGAGCTGTTTTTT	CASSQGVGLTGELFF
TRBD2	TRBJ2-7	TRBV6-1	few	TGTGCCAGCCGGACTAGCGTCTACGAGCAGTACTTC	CASRTSVYEQYF
TRBD2	TRBJ2-7	TRBV12-3/TRBV12-4	-	TGTGCCAGCAGTTTCGGGACTAGCGGGAGCTCCTACGAGCAGTACTTC	CASSFGTSGSSYEQYF
-	TRBJ1-1	TRBV12-3/TRBV12-4	few	TGTGCCAGCAGTTTAAGTACCGTCACTGAAGCTTTCTTT	CASSLSTVTEAFF
-	TRBJ2-3	TRBV20-1	many	TGCAGTGCCACGACGGGTACGCAGTATTTT	CSATTGTQYF
-	TRBJ2-5	TRBV7-3	-	TGTGCCAGCAGCTCCGGACCATCGGGAGAGACCCAGTACTTC	CASSSGPSGETQYF
-	TRBJ1-2	TRBV4-1	-	TGCGCCAGCAGCCACGCGGGCTTGGGGAATGGCTACACCTTC	CASSHAGLGNGYTF